Below, 23 T cell receptor beta chains from the same sample are listed, as sequenced in a study of blood T cell repertoires in COVID-19. Profiling relied on immunoSEQ multiplex PCR, and the TCRdb table lists in-frame clones only, not all of them. The sample has about 310,000 clones; around 86% are singletons. Sequencing was done on a sample of peripheral blood. Source of these receptors: a man aged 45-65 years with active or convalescent COVID-19.

The chain has TRBV15 and TRBJ1-5; D unclear. The CDR3 is 15 residues long. The V gene lost 5 bases and the J gene lost 6 bases, with 17 bases spanning the gap. CDR1 LNHNV and CDR2 YYDKDF come from the germline V gene (reference sequence). The CDR3 loop is CATSREVQSGQPQHF. CDR3 in DNA: TGTGCCACCAGCCGGGAAGTACAATCAGGTCAGCCCCAGCATTTT.

The rearrangement uses TRBV4-1 and TRBJ1-3, with no clear D. This CDR3 contains 15 residues. Germline values: CDR1 MGHRA, CDR2 YSYEKL. With 0 bases removed from V and 0 bases from J, the gap between germline ends came to 6 bases. DNA of the CDR3: TGCGCCAGCAGCCAAGATACTTTCTCTGGAAACACCATATATTTT. This translates into CASSQDTFSGNTIYF.

The chain recombines TRBV28 with TRBJ2-7, with D perhaps matching TRBD2 (5 bases). The germline V gene encodes CDR1 MDHEN and CDR2 SYDVKM. CDR3 length: 13 amino acids. The V and J ends lost 6 bases and 0 bases respectively, with 9 bases between them. The CDR3 bases are TGTGCCAGCAGCTGGGGAGCCTCCTACGAGCAGTACTTC. This codes for CASSWGASYEQYF. Drawing the rest from reference TRBV28 and TRBJ2-7, the complete variable domain is DVKVTQSSRYLVKRTGEKVFLECVQDMDHENMFWYRQDPGLGLRLIYFSYDVKMKEKGDIPEGYSVSREKKERFSLILESASTNQTSMYLCASSWGASYEQYFGPGTRLTVT.

The chain uses TRBV18 and TRBJ1-1; D remains ambiguous. Trimming stripped 1 base from V and 1 base from J, with 13 bases between. The CDR3 is made up of 16 amino acids. Germline lookup yields CDR1 KGHSH and CDR2 LQKENI. The CDR3 spells CASSPLRVGRNTEAFF. The CDR3 DNA reads TGTGCCAGCTCACCACTAAGGGTTGGGAGGAACACTGAAGCTTTCTTT.

The V gene is TRBV7-2, the J gene TRBJ2-7, with TRBD2 identical over 9 bases. The germline V gene encodes CDR1 SGHTA and CDR2 FQGNSA. With 1 base clipped from V and 4 bases from J, the junction kept 2 bases outside the gene matches. This CDR3 comprises 14 residues. The CDR3: CASSLVAGEYEQYF. CDR3 DNA sequence: TGTGCCAGCAGCTTAGTAGCGGGGGAGTACGAGCAGTACTTC.

V gene TRBV5-1 combines with J gene TRBJ2-7; no reliable D call. The CDR3 is 12 amino acids. Germline V gene data show CDR1 as SGHRS and CDR2 as YFSETQ. Trimming stripped 5 bases from V and 3 bases from J, with 9 bases between. The CDR3 DNA follows: TGCGCCAGCAGTGGCCAGTTCTACGAGCAGTACTTC. Its translation: CASSGQFYEQYF.

This clone was counted a few times. The CDR3 DNA is TGTGCCAGCTCATATCAAGCGGACACTGAAGCTTTCTTT. Its protein is CASSYQADTEAFF. The J gene is TRBJ1-1, the V gene TRBV18, with D uncertain. This CDR3 contains 13 residues. Trimming stripped 5 bases from V and 3 bases from J, with 10 bases between. CDR1 KGHSH and CDR2 LQKENI come from the germline V gene.

This chain links TRBV5-6 with TRBJ1-1; 8 bases line up with TRBD1. This CDR3 comprises 15 residues. Germline CDR1 is SGHDT and CDR2 is YYEEEE. V shed 5 bases and J 1 base; nucleotides not matched to a gene: 7. CDR3 coding DNA: TGTGCCAGCAGTGACTCCGGGACAGGGAACACTGAAGCTTTCTTT. Its translation: CASSDSGTGNTEAFF.

This clone was picked up a small number of times. V is TRBV18 and J is TRBJ2-5; TRBD2 is a possible D gene (6 bases). The V end was cut by 2 bases, the J end by 5 bases, with 12 bases between. Germline values: CDR1 KGHSH, CDR2 LQKENI. CDR3 length: 14 residues. CDR3 in amino acids: CASSPLGGSETQYF. CDR3 nucleotide sequence: TGTGCCAGCTCACCATTGGGGGGATCGGAGACCCAGTACTTC.

The chain links TRBV6-1 to TRBJ1-6; D gene uncertain. The CDR3 contains 15 residues. Trimming removed 2 bases at V and 6 bases at J, with 11 bases between. CDR1 and CDR2 from the germline V gene are MNHNS and SASEGT. For the CDR3, the DNA is TGTGCCAGCAGTGAATACGGCAGGCGTAATTCACCCCTCCACTTT. It encodes CASSEYGRRNSPLHF.

The J gene is TRBJ1-2, the V gene TRBV4-1; 8 nucleotides line up with TRBD1. J was trimmed by 0 bases and V by 5 bases; bases with no gene match: 11. The CDR3 is made up of 17 amino acids. Germline V gene lookup returns CDR1 MGHRA and CDR2 YSYEKL. The CDR3 spells CASSGRQGPDPNYGYTF. The CDR3 DNA sequence: TGCGCCAGCAGCGGCCGACAGGGGCCCGACCCTAACTATGGCTACACCTTC.

The V and J genes are TRBV3-1 (or the pseudogene TRBV3-2) and TRBJ1-1; D uncertain. The germline V gene has CDR1 LGHDT and CDR2 YNNKEL (reference sequence). V shed 0 bases and J shed 7 bases, with 12 bases lying between them. This CDR3 is built from 14 residues. CDR3 DNA sequence: TGTGCCAGCAGCCAAGATTTCGCCGGGGTTGAAGCTTTCTTT. As protein: CASSQDFAGVEAFF.

The chain recombines TRBV29-1 with TRBJ1-3; D is uncertain. V was cut by 1 base and J by 6 bases, with 10 bases left in between. The CDR3 loop spans 13 amino acids. Germline V lookup: CDR1 SQVTM, CDR2 ANQGSEA. The CDR3 DNA sequence: TGCAGCGTTGAAGTGAGAGGGTTAAACACCATATATTTT. Translating gives CSVEVRGLNTIYF.

The chain couples TRBV30 to TRBJ1-2; D gene ambiguous. This CDR3 is 13 amino acids long. Trimming removed 4 bases at V and 3 bases at J, with 12 bases between. Germline V gene sequence: CDR1 GTSNPN, CDR2 SVGIG (reference sequence). CDR3 nucleotide sequence: TGTGCCTGGAAATTCAGGAATGACTATGGCTACACCTTC. Translation: CAWKFRNDYGYTF.

The chain employs TRBV9 and TRBJ1-1; perhaps TRBD1 as D (6 bases). This CDR3 comprises 14 residues. V dropped 4 bases and J dropped 1 base, with 11 bases sitting between them. CDR1 SGDLS and CDR2 YYNGEE come from the germline V gene. CDR3 in amino acids: CASSPPDRNTEAFF. CDR3 DNA sequence: TGTGCCAGCAGCCCTCCGGACAGGAACACTGAAGCTTTCTTT.

The chain joins TRBV4-3 to TRBJ2-1; 10 nucleotides line up with TRBD2. CDR3 length: 15 amino acids. Germline V lookup: CDR1 LGHNA, CDR2 YSLEER. J was trimmed by 4 bases and V by 5 bases; bases with no gene match: 5. CDR3 DNA: TGCGCCAGCAGCGACGGGACTAGCGCTTACAATGAGCAGTTCTTC. The encoded protein is CASSDGTSAYNEQFF.

The chain couples TRBV27 to TRBJ1-5; D is possibly TRBD1 (6 bases). Per germline, CDR1 MNHEY and CDR2 SMNVEV (reference sequence). V was trimmed by 2 bases and J by 2 bases, leaving 10 bases between them. This CDR3 has 15 amino acids. The CDR3, as DNA: TGTGCCAGCAGTTTAAACAGGGACGGCAATCAGCCCCAGCATTTT. Translated, it gives CASSLNRDGNQPQHF.

The chain uses TRBV19 and TRBJ2-7, with D hard to call. Per germline, CDR1 LNHDA and CDR2 SQIVND (reference sequence). The V end lost 2 bases, the J end lost 0 bases, and 8 bases lay between the germline ends. There are 14 residues in the CDR3. The CDR3 sequence: CASSINPGSYEQYF. In nucleotides, the CDR3 is TGTGCCAGTAGTATAAATCCGGGCTCCTACGAGCAGTACTTC.

The rearrangement uses TRBV29-1 and TRBJ2-2; TRBD1 matches at 9 bases. V gave up 7 bases and J gave up 5 bases; unmatched junction bases: 14. CDR3 size: 16 residues. CDR1 and CDR2 (germline): SQVTM, ANQGSEA. The chain's CDR3 is CSAFARGQGGTGELFF. The CDR3 coding sequence is TGCAGCGCCTTTGCCCGGGGACAGGGAGGAACCGGGGAGCTGTTTTTT.

The chain employs TRBV15 and TRBJ2-3, with TRBD1 identical over 10 bases. This CDR3 has 15 amino acids. V gave up 1 base and J gave up 3 bases; unmatched junction bases: 1. From germline, CDR1 is LNHNV and CDR2 YYDKDF (reference sequence). In DNA, the CDR3 is TGTGCCACCAGCAGAGGGGGACAGGGGACAGATACGCAGTATTTT. As protein: CATSRGGQGTDTQYF.

The V call is TRBV7-9, the J call TRBJ2-3; 9 bases line up with TRBD1. V lost 4 bases, J lost 2 bases, and 4 bases stayed unmatched. The CDR3 is 15 residues long. Germline assignment: CDR1 SEHNR and CDR2 FQNEAQ (reference sequence). The CDR3 spells CASSSWTGDTDTQYF. The CDR3 bases are TGTGCCAGCAGCTCTTGGACAGGGGACACAGATACGCAGTATTTT.

The chain has TRBV27 and TRBJ2-5; 10 bases are shared with TRBD1. The length of the CDR3 is 13 residues. CDR1 and CDR2 from the germline V gene are MNHEY and SMNVEV (reference sequence). Germline trimming cut 6 bases from V and 7 bases from J; bases unmatched to any gene: 5. CDR3 nucleotides: TGTGCCAGCAGGGCGGGACAGGGGAGGACCCAGTACTTC. Encoded protein: CASRAGQGRTQYF.

The V call is TRBV7-9, the J call TRBJ2-7, with D maybe TRBD2 (7 bases). Trimming took off 5 bases at V and 6 bases at J, with 14 bases between the two ends. The CDR3 has 13 amino acids. Germline V gene lookup returns CDR1 SEHNR and CDR2 FQNEAQ (reference sequence). CDR3 amino acids: CASSATGGREQYF. The CDR3, as DNA: TGTGCCAGCAGCGCCACGGGGGGCCGCGAGCAGTACTTC.